A selection of T cell receptor beta chains follows, all from one sample in a study of blood T cell repertoires in COVID-19. Using immunoSEQ multiplex PCR, the repertoire was profiled, and TCRdb retains in-frame clones only, with some absent. The sample has about 120,000 clones, 75% to 80% seen once. The sample comprised peripheral blood. The receptors come from a human donor in a cohort sampled during active COVID-19. CDR3s include the opening cysteine and the closing phenylalanine or tryptophan. D genes are given only for firm matches. Size is omitted from some rows. Given values are once, few, many or a class for expanded clones.

v_gene,abundance,j_gene,d_gene,CDR3nt,CDR3aa
TRBV9,-,TRBJ2-1,-,TGTGCCAGCAGCCTGGGAGGCGAGCAGTTCTTC,CASSLGGEQFF
TRBV11-2,-,TRBJ2-7,TRBD1,TGTGCCAGCAGCTTGAACCTCCGGGACAGGGGCTACGAGCAGTACTTC,CASSLNLRDRGYEQYF
TRBV6-5,once,TRBJ1-1,-,TGTGCCAGCAGTTACTCGGGGGCACTGGGCACTGAAGCTTTCTTT,CASSYSGALGTEAFF
TRBV7-3,-,TRBJ1-2,TRBD1,TGTGCCAGCAGCTTAGTGGGGACAGGGGATGGCTACACCTTC,CASSLVGTGDGYTF
TRBV12-3/TRBV12-4,-,TRBJ2-7,-,TGTGCCAGCAGCCGGGACTTACGCTACGAGCAGTACTTC,CASSRDLRYEQYF
TRBV10-2,once,TRBJ2-7,-,TGCGCCAGCAGCGCCCCTAGGGGGAGCTCCTACGAGCAGTACTTC,CASSAPRGSSYEQYF
TRBV4-1,-,TRBJ2-5,TRBD1,TGCGCCAGCAGCCAAGATCGGGACAGGGGGTACCAAGAGACCCAGTACTTC,CASSQDRDRGYQETQYF
TRBV19,-,TRBJ1-2,TRBD1,TGTGCCAGTACCCCGGACAGGGGGCCAGATTATGGCTACACCTTC,CASTPDRGPDYGYTF
TRBV7-2,-,TRBJ1-1,TRBD1,TGTGCCAGCAGCTCGGGACAGGGGGCTGGGACTGAAGCTTTCTTT,CASSSGQGAGTEAFF
TRBV7-6,few,TRBJ1-1,TRBD1,TGTGCCAGCAGCTTAGTAGGGGGACAGGGGAACACTGAAGCTTTCTTT,CASSLVGGQGNTEAFF
TRBV19,-,TRBJ1-1,-,TGTGCCAGTAGTAAACAGGACCTGGGGACTGAAGCTTTCTTT,CASSKQDLGTEAFF
TRBV28,few,TRBJ1-5,-,TGTGCCAGCTCCCCGTCGGGGATCAGCAATCAGCCCCAGCATTTT,CASSPSGISNQPQHF
TRBV30,few,TRBJ1-1,TRBD1,TGTGCCTGGAGTACCAGGGGGCGGGGAACTGAAGCTTTCTTT,CAWSTRGRGTEAFF
TRBV5-1,-,TRBJ2-3,-,TGCGCCAGCAGCTTGGAGCGTGGTGGCGGAGGGCCCCCAGATACGCAGTATTTT,CASSLERGGGGPPDTQYF
TRBV5-4,-,TRBJ1-2,-,TGTGCCAGCAGCCCGGCGGGAGACTATGGCTACACCTTC,CASSPAGDYGYTF
TRBV13,few,TRBJ2-1,-,TGTGCCAGCAGCCCCGTTGAGGGTATGAGCTCCTACAATGAGCAGTTCTTC,CASSPVEGMSSYNEQFF
TRBV12-3/TRBV12-4,few,TRBJ1-1,-,TGTGCCAGCAGCCCCGGGGGTTCTGAAGCTTTCTTT,CASSPGGSEAFF
TRBV5-1,-,TRBJ1-6,-,TGCGCCAGCAGCTTATCAGGGGTAAATTCACCCCTCCACTTT,CASSLSGVNSPLHF
TRBV6-5,-,TRBJ1-6,-,TGTGCCAGCAGTTACTCGCATCAGGCCTATAATTCACCCCTCCACTTT,CASSYSHQAYNSPLHF
TRBV29-1,-,TRBJ2-7,-,TGCAGCGTTCGCCAGGGGAAGTACGAGCAGTACTTC,CSVRQGKYEQYF
TRBV19,-,TRBJ1-2,-,TGTGCCAGTAGTGTAACCCCAGGGTTGAACTATGGCTACACCTTC,CASSVTPGLNYGYTF
TRBV18,-,TRBJ1-2,TRBD1,TGTGCCAGCTCACCGGGACAGGCTGGCTACACCTTC,CASSPGQAGYTF
TRBV4-1,-,TRBJ2-7,-,TGCGCCAGCAGCCAAGATCCCGACAACGACGCCTACGAGCAGTACTTC,CASSQDPDNDAYEQYF
TRBV12-5,-,TRBJ2-3,TRBD2,TGTGCTAGTGGTTTGGCGGATAGCGGGACAGATACGCAGTATTTT,CASGLADSGTDTQYF
TRBV18,-,TRBJ2-7,TRBD2,TGTGCCAGCTCTTACCGGGAGGGCGACGAGCAGTACTTC,CASSYREGDEQYF
TRBV5-5,-,TRBJ2-7,TRBD1,TGTGCCAGCAGCTTTGGGACAGGGAACGAGCAGTACTTC,CASSFGTGNEQYF
TRBV11-2,-,TRBJ2-7,-,TGTGCCAGCAGCCCCGGGACTTCTCTCGAGCAGTACTTC,CASSPGTSLEQYF